These 5 T cell receptor beta chains were sequenced from one sample in a study of control samples from healthy donors and cancer patients. This table comes from immunoSEQ multiplex PCR, and its TCRdb copy is limited to in-frame clones, with some not included. The data hold roughly 89,000 clones, with 91% observed a single time. The sequencing sample was made of blood. These receptors all stem from a man aged 50 to 60 in good health.

The V call is TRBV5-1, the J call TRBJ1-5; perhaps TRBD1 as D (5 bases). The V end lost 1 base, the J end lost 7 bases, and 21 bases lay between the germline ends. Germline-derived CDR1 and CDR2 are SGHRS and YFSETQ. This CDR3 comprises 17 residues. Written as DNA, the CDR3 is TGCGCCAGCAGCTTGTATCCCGGGGACCGTCCGACGCAGCCCCAGCATTTT. Translation: CASSLYPGDRPTQPQHF.

CDR3 region: CATSRAGTAGNTIYF. For the CDR3, the DNA is TGTGCCACCAGCAGAGCCGGGACAGCGGGGAACACCATATATTTT. The chain is built from TRBV15 and TRBJ1-3; 7 bases are shared with TRBD1. Germline-derived CDR1 and CDR2 are LNHNV and YYDKDF (reference sequence). CDR3 length equals 15 residues. After removal of 1 base from V and 7 bases from J, the junction contained 7 bases not matched to a gene.

CDR3 region: CSVAQGNNQPQHF. In nucleotides, the CDR3 is TGCAGCGTTGCCCAGGGCAACAATCAGCCCCAGCATTTT. The chain has TRBV29-1 and TRBJ1-5, with D maybe TRBD1 (5 bases). The CDR3 spans 13 residues. V lost 4 bases and J 3 bases, leaving 10 bases between the germline ends. Germline-derived CDR1 and CDR2 are SQVTM and ANQGSEA.

J is TRBJ2-7 and V is TRBV18; TRBD2 might be the D (6 bases). This CDR3 is 15 amino acids long. V dropped 3 bases and J dropped 4 bases, with 16 bases sitting between them. From germline, CDR1 is KGHSH and CDR2 LQKENI. This chain's CDR3 is CASSPTTGGTYEQYF. As DNA, the CDR3 is TGTGCCAGCTCACCCACGACCGGGGGAACTTACGAGCAGTACTTC.

This clone has more than one count but fewer than ten. This rearrangement joins TRBV9 to TRBJ2-5, with D unresolved. V lost 0 bases, J lost 5 bases, and 14 bases lay in between. This CDR3 is built from 15 residues. The germline CDR1 and CDR2 sequences are SGDLS and YYNGEE. The DNA for the CDR3 is TGTGCCAGCAGCGTAGTTGCAGGAGTGGGCGAGACCCAGTACTTC. This translates into CASSVVAGVGETQYF. The full variable domain, with the rest looked up from reference TRBV9 and TRBJ2-5, is DSGVTQTPKHLITATGQRVTLRCSPRSGDLSVYWYQQSLDQGLQFLIQYYNGEERAKGNILERFSAQQFPDLHSELNLSSLELGDSALYFCASSVVAGVGETQYFGPGTRLLVL.